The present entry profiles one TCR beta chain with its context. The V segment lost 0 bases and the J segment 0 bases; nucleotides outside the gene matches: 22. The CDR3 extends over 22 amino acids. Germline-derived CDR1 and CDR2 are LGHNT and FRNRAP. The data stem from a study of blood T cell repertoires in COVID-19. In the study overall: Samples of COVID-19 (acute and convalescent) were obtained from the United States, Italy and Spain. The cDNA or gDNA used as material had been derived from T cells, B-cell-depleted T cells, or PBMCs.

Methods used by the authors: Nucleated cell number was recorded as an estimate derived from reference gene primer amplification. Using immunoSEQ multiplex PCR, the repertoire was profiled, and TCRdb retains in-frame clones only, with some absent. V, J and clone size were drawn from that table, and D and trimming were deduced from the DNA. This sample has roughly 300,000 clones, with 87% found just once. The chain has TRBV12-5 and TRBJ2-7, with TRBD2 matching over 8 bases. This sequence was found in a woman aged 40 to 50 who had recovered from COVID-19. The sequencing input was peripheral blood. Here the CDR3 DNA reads TGTGCTAGTGGTTTGGTACGGGCGGGGGGCCTTATACTACCCGATAGCTCCTACGAGCAGTACTTC. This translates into CASGLVRAGGLILPDSSYEQYF.